Described below is a single T cell receptor beta chain sequence and its context. Germline V gene lookup returns CDR1 DFQATT and CDR2 SNEGSKA (reference sequence). The length of the CDR3 is 14 residues. J lost 9 bases, V lost 3 bases, and 5 bases had no gene match. These data are taken from a study of blood T cell repertoires in COVID-19. Original data processing: Nucleated cell counts were estimated from reference gene primer amplification. Sequenced by immunoSEQ multiplex PCR; TCRdb stores in-frame clones only, minus some. The V and J calls and clone size come from that table; D and trimming were worked out from the DNA. This sample has just over 150,000 clones; under 90% occur once, and the top ten carry about 0.58%.

This clonotype was obtained from a man between 60 and 75 years old with acute or convalescent COVID-19. Sequenced sample: peripheral blood. V is TRBV20-1 and J is TRBJ1-6; 10 bases are shared with TRBD1. CDR3 in amino acids: CSASQGQGTSPLHF. The CDR3 coding sequence is TGCAGTGCTAGTCAGGGACAGGGGACTTCACCCCTCCACTTT.